One sample yielded the 10 T cell receptor beta chains listed below, sequenced in a study of T cell responses to AZD1222 COVID-19 vaccine. TCRdb's copy holds only in-frame clones and misses some; the assay was immunoSEQ multiplex PCR. The sample carries 150,000 or so clones, roughly 91% recorded once. Source: peripheral blood, taken 28 days after the second AZD1222 dose. The receptors shown here come from an adult who received the AZD1222 COVID-19 vaccine.

The genes are TRBV7-8 and TRBJ2-5; 11 bases match TRBD1. J was trimmed by 0 bases and V by 5 bases; bases with no gene match: 11. Germline CDR1 SGHVS, CDR2 FQNEAQ. This CDR3 contains 18 residues. The CDR3 DNA follows: TGTGCCAGCAGCGCCGGACAGGGGGCTTTGAGGTACCAAGAGACCCAGTACTTC. Protein product: CASSAGQGALRYQETQYF. Based on the CDR3 plus reference TRBV7-8 and TRBJ2-5, the full variable domain is GAGVSQSPRYKVAKRGQDVALRCDPISGHVSLFWYQQALGQGPEFLTYFQNEAQLDKSGLPSDRFFAERPEGSVSTLKIQRTQQEDSAVYLCASSAGQGALRYQETQYFGPGTRLLVL.

This clone was recorded only once. The J gene is TRBJ1-6, the V gene TRBV28, with 10 bases matching TRBD1. Per the germline V gene, CDR1 is MDHEN and CDR2 is SYDVKM. The CDR3 contains 15 residues. Trimming took 3 bases from V and 8 from J; bases not matched to a gene: 4. The CDR3 sequence: CASSLPDRGYSPLHF. The CDR3 nucleotides are TGTGCCAGCAGTTTGCCGGACAGGGGGTATTCACCCCTCCACTTT. Filled out from reference TRBV28 and TRBJ1-6, the complete variable domain reads DVKVTQSSRYLVKRTGEKVFLECVQDMDHENMFWYRQDPGLGLRLIYFSYDVKMKEKGDIPEGYSVSREKKERFSLILESASTNQTSMYLCASSLPDRGYSPLHFGNGTRLTVT.

The chain is built from TRBV19 and TRBJ1-4, with a weak D call TRBD1 (6 bases). The germline V gene encodes CDR1 LNHDA and CDR2 SQIVND (reference sequence). Trimming took 5 bases from V and 5 from J, leaving 12 bases between them. This CDR3 contains 14 residues. In DNA, the CDR3 is TGTGCCAGTAGTCCCCGACAGGAAAATGAAAAACTGTTTTTT. Protein: CASSPRQENEKLFF.

The chain joins TRBV5-1 to TRBJ2-7; 8 positions agree with TRBD1. Germline V CDR1 and CDR2: SGHRS, YFSETQ. V gave up 1 base and J gave up 3 bases; unmatched junction bases: 6. The CDR3 spans 15 residues. CDR3 sequence reads: CASSLNPGGLYEQYF. CDR3 in DNA: TGCGCCAGCAGCTTGAATCCAGGGGGCCTCTACGAGCAGTACTTC.

The chain carries TRBV7-2 and TRBJ1-4, with D uncertain. The V and J ends lost 5 bases and 6 bases respectively, with 16 bases between them. The germline V gene has CDR1 SGHTA and CDR2 FQGNSA. The CDR3 contains 15 residues. The CDR3 is CASSPGRKVDEKLFF. The CDR3 bases are TGTGCCAGCAGCCCCGGTCGAAAGGTGGATGAAAAACTGTTTTTT.

This sequence joins TRBV6-5 and TRBJ2-7, with 10 bases fitting TRBD2. The CDR3 is 16 amino acids. The V and J ends lost 0 bases and 0 bases, in that order; junction bases with no gene match: 2. Germline lookup yields CDR1 MNHEY and CDR2 SVGAGI. Here the CDR3 DNA reads TGTGCCAGCAGTTACTCCCTAGCGGGGGACTCCTACGAGCAGTACTTC. Its translation is CASSYSLAGDSYEQYF.

This clone showed up just a few times. The rearrangement links TRBV9 to TRBJ1-6; D may be TRBD1 (5 bases). Between the trimmed V and J ends, which lost 3 bases and 7 bases, there was a span of 11 bases. Germline assignment: CDR1 SGDLS and CDR2 YYNGEE. This CDR3 is built from 14 residues. The CDR3 coding sequence is TGTGCCAGCAGCGCGGGACTGGGAAATTCACCCCTCCACTTT. Translation gives CASSAGLGNSPLHF. The complete variable domain, with remaining parts taken from reference TRBV9 and TRBJ1-6, reads DSGVTQTPKHLITATGQRVTLRCSPRSGDLSVYWYQQSLDQGLQFLIQYYNGEERAKGNILERFSAQQFPDLHSELNLSSLELGDSALYFCASSAGLGNSPLHFGNGTRLTVT.

This clone occurred once. J is TRBJ1-4 and V is TRBV19, with TRBD1 matching over 9 bases. This CDR3 has 14 amino acids. Trimming at V came to 4 bases and at J to 5 bases, leaving 2 bases not matched to a gene. Germline values: CDR1 LNHDA, CDR2 SQIVND (reference sequence). CDR3: CASSTGTGNEKLFF. The CDR3 DNA reads as TGTGCCAGTAGTACCGGGACAGGGAATGAAAAACTGTTTTTT.

This sequence joins TRBV18 and TRBJ1-5; D is unclear. The V end was cut by 1 base, the J end by 5 bases, with 12 bases between. The CDR3 is 15 amino acids. Germline CDR1 KGHSH, CDR2 LQKENI. This CDR3 reads CASSPRGNRDQPQHF. The CDR3 nucleotides are TGTGCCAGCTCACCACGAGGGAACAGAGATCAGCCCCAGCATTTT.

The chain uses TRBV5-1 and TRBJ2-5, with TRBD2 identical over 7 bases. Germline V lookup: CDR1 SGHRS, CDR2 YFSETQ. V was pared by 1 base and J by 3 bases, with 0 bases of the junction left unmatched. The CDR3 extends over 13 amino acids. The CDR3 DNA is TGCGCCAGCAGCTTGAGCGGGGAAGAGACCCAGTACTTC. Translating it yields CASSLSGEETQYF.